This T cell receptor beta chain was recovered during a study of T cell responses to AZD1222 COVID-19 vaccine. Overall study results and limits: Of the AZD1222 recipients, only 5 to 7 were seropositive at baseline. Clonal diversity was possibly underestimated; the donors were predominantly white British and more often female.

Trimming removed 5 bases at V and 3 bases at J, with 11 bases between. Per germline, CDR1 SGHNT and CDR2 YENEEA. The CDR3 extends over 14 amino acids. The method was immunoSEQ multiplex PCR; TCRdb's version includes in-frame clones alone and lacks a portion of them. The data contain roughly 130,000 clones, around 90% of them singletons. Worth noting for this clone: The antigen remains undetermined.

The TCR comes from an adult in good health. The source material was peripheral blood, sampled on day 0 of AZD1222 vaccination. The V gene is TRBV11-3, the J gene TRBJ1-5; the D is unclear. The CDR3: CASSDRGLNQPQHF. The CDR3 bases are TGTGCCAGCAGCGATAGAGGACTCAATCAGCCCCAGCATTTT.